A selection of T cell receptor beta chains follows, all from one sample in a study of breast tumors, draining lymph nodes, adjacent tissues. TCRdb re-called the multiplex PCR reads through MiXCR, storing one row per CDR3 protein. The sample has under 300,000 distinct CDR3 sequences, less than 45% seen once; the top ten hold over 3.5%. What was sequenced was axillary lymph node tissue. The receptors were sampled from a female donor with breast cancer. Some clones in this sample may be carry-over from other donors' samples. The conserved cysteine and the conserved F or W are not part of the CDR3 here.

v_call: TRBV20-1
cdr3_aa: SASGTGYYYEQY

v_call: TRBV19
cdr3_aa: ASSRGQDGYGYT

v_call: TRBV2
cdr3_aa: ASSASPGREGYNEQF

v_call: TRBV6-1
cdr3_aa: ASSALQGGDYNEQF

v_call: TRBV4-3
cdr3_aa: ASSQRDRGDYGYT

v_call: TRBV6-1
cdr3_aa: ASIASHRDRAYGYT

v_call: TRBV6-2/TRBV6-3
cdr3_aa: ASTWGQGNQPQH

v_call: TRBV5-8
cdr3_aa: ASSVKVGYGYT

v_call: TRBV2
cdr3_aa: ASSEPWTGHEQY

v_call: TRBV20-1
cdr3_aa: SARVEGGEQY